This T cell receptor beta chain was retrieved from a study of T cells in Graves' hyperthyroidism and ophthalmopathy. Broader study findings: Model predictions of ophthalmopathy came a median approximately seven months before onset. Blood shared most expanded thyroid clonotypes above 0.001. Ophthalmopathy and stable hyperthyroidism were separated by a 13 V-J model.

Researchers took RNA transcripts and amplified the TCR beta CDR3 regions from them. Researchers ran a first-round RT-PCR on the TCR CDR3 using the HTBI primer set. TCRdb re-called the multiplex PCR reads through MiXCR, storing one row per CDR3 protein. In the table there are around 300,000 distinct CDR3 sequences, roughly 13% of which are singletons. Germline lookup yields CDR1 SGHAT and CDR2 FQNNGV. The CDR3 has 15 residues. Losses at the gene ends were 5 bases for V and 4 bases for J; bases not matched to a gene: 6. The sample holds many counts of this clonotype. Its antigen remains unidentified. Sequenced sample: blood. The clonotype was recovered from a woman in her thirties or forties with Graves' hyperthyroidism. The V and J genes are TRBV11-2 and TRBJ2-1, with 9 bases identical to TRBD1. In nucleotides, the CDR3 is TGTGCCAGCAGCACCGGGACAGGGAGTTACAATGAGCAGTTCTTC. Its protein is CASSTGTGSYNEQFF.